These T cell receptor beta chains were read from a single sample in a study of blood T cell repertoires in COVID-19. Libraries were prepared by immunoSEQ multiplex PCR; TCRdb keeps only in-frame clonotypes and omits some of them. The data hold about 160,000 clones, with roughly nine tenths observed a single time. The source material was peripheral blood. The receptors come from a man in his 60s with active or convalescent COVID-19. The CDR3 runs from the conserved cysteine through the conserved F or W. D genes are given only for firm matches. A row's size may be missing; if present it is once, few, many or a size class.

TRBJ1-6 - TRBV15 - TGTGCCACCAGCCCCGGTCGGGTTTCACCCCTCCACTTT CATSPGRVSPLHF
TRBJ1-1 - TRBV18 TRBD1 TGTGCCAGCTCACCCCGGACAGGGTTGAACACTGAAGCTTTCTTT CASSPRTGLNTEAFF
TRBJ1-2 once TRBV4-2 TRBD1 TGTGCCAGCAGCCAAGATTTGTGGGACAGCTCGTACACCTTC CASSQDLWDSSYTF
TRBJ2-7 - TRBV10-3 - TGTGCCATCGCCGCTAGCCAGGACTACGAGCAGTACTTC CAIAASQDYEQYF
TRBJ2-5 - TRBV5-1 TRBD2 TGCGCCAGCAGCTTGAGCGGGAGGACTCAAGAGACCCAGTACTTC CASSLSGRTQETQYF
TRBJ1-2 - TRBV5-1 - TGCGCCAGCAGCTTGGACTCCACAGGGTACTTACTCTATGGCTACACCTTC CASSLDSTGYLLYGYTF
TRBJ1-3 once TRBV6-5 TRBD1 TGTGCCAGCAGTCGACAGGGAACCTCTGGAAACACCATATATTTT CASSRQGTSGNTIYF
TRBJ2-5 once TRBV19 TRBD1 TGTGCCAGTAGTCTGGACAGGAGGGAGACCCAGTACTTC CASSLDRRETQYF
TRBJ1-5 - TRBV2 TRBD1 TGTGCCAGCAGCCCACAGGGGGCACTCAATCAGCCCCAGCATTTT CASSPQGALNQPQHF
TRBJ2-6 - TRBV10-3 TRBD1 TGTGCCATCAAGGACGAGGGGGCGTGGGGGGCCAACGTCCTGACTTTC CAIKDEGAWGANVLTF
TRBJ2-4 - TRBV3-1/TRBV3-2 - TGTGCCAGCAGCCCGGGGAGCGTAAGGAACATTCAGTACTTC CASSPGSVRNIQYF
TRBJ2-1 - TRBV3-1/TRBV3-2 TRBD2 TGTGCCAGCAGCCAAGTTCGGGGGGTCTCCTACAATGAGCAGTTCTTC CASSQVRGVSYNEQFF
TRBJ1-2 - TRBV11-2 - TGTGCCAGCAGCCCCCGAAATAGGGGATCTAACTATGGCTACACCTTC CASSPRNRGSNYGYTF
TRBJ2-5 once TRBV29-1 - TGCAGCGCAACTGGACAGTTCCAAGAGACCCAGTACTTC CSATGQFQETQYF
TRBJ2-7 - TRBV11-2 - TGTGCCAGCAGCTTAGGGGTAGCGAGCACCTACGAGCAGTACTTC CASSLGVASTYEQYF
TRBJ2-1 - TRBV18 TRBD1 TGTGCCAGCTCACTCGAGACCGGGACAGGGTCCAATGAGCAGTTCTTC CASSLETGTGSNEQFF
TRBJ2-5 - TRBV10-3 TRBD1 TGTGCCATTACACAAGGGACAGGGGCCTCAGAGACCCAGTACTTC CAITQGTGASETQYF
TRBJ2-7 - TRBV6-6 TRBD1 TGTGCCAGCCGGACAGGGGGCTCCTACGAGCAGTACTTC CASRTGGSYEQYF
TRBJ2-2 - TRBV11-1 - TGTGCCAGCAGCGAAACATTGAACACCGGGGAGCTGTTTTTT CASSETLNTGELFF
TRBJ1-1 - TRBV27 - TGTGCCAGCATTCCCGCCGGGCGGGGTGGCACTGAAGCTTTCTTT CASIPAGRGGTEAFF
TRBJ1-5 - TRBV27 - TGTGCCAGCAGCTCGCGGGAGAATCAGCCCCAGCATTTT CASSSRENQPQHF
TRBJ2-7 - TRBV27 TRBD1 TGTGCCAGCAGTCCCGGACAGGGTTTTATTCCCTACGAGCAGTACTTC CASSPGQGFIPYEQYF
TRBJ1-3 - TRBV25-1 - TGTGCCAGCAGTGAACTATCTAGGGGGGGAGGTGGAAACACCATATATTTT CASSELSRGGGGNTIYF
TRBJ2-7 - TRBV28 TRBD2 TGTGCCAGCAGTTCTTGGGGGGGTACCGAGCAGTACTTC CASSSWGGTEQYF
TRBJ1-2 - TRBV5-8 - TGTGCCAGCAGCTTCAGGCGGGGGCCGGGGGGAGGACTATATGGCTACACCTTC CASSFRRGPGGGLYGYTF
TRBJ2-7 - TRBV18 TRBD1 TGTGCCAGCTCACTGTCCGGGACAGGCAGCTACGAGCAGTACTTC CASSLSGTGSYEQYF
TRBJ1-1 - TRBV24-1 - TGTGCCACCAGTGATGAATTCGAGGGGGTCGGAGCTTTCTTT CATSDEFEGVGAFF
TRBJ1-2 once TRBV7-9 - TGTGCCAGCAGCTTAGGGACAGCATACGGCTACACCTTC CASSLGTAYGYTF
TRBJ2-2 - TRBV6-2/TRBV6-3 TRBD2 TGTGCCAGCAGTTACGAGCGGGGGGCCGGTACCGGGGAGCTGTTTTTT CASSYERGAGTGELFF
TRBJ2-2 - TRBV6-5 - TGTGCCAGCAGAACTCAGGGGGGTAGCACCGGGGAGCTGTTTTTT CASRTQGGSTGELFF
TRBJ1-1 - TRBV6-5 - TGTGCCAGCAGTTACTCTCCAGGGAGGGAGAACACTGAAGCTTTCTTT CASSYSPGRENTEAFF
TRBJ2-2 - TRBV7-6 TRBD2 TGTGCCAGCAGCACCTGGACTAGCAACACCGGGGAGCTGTTTTTT CASSTWTSNTGELFF
TRBJ2-1 - TRBV6-6 TRBD1 TGTGCCAGCAGCGCGGTGGGGACAGGGCCTACTCGGTCCCTATACAATGAGCAGTTCTTC CASSAVGTGPTRSLYNEQFF
TRBJ2-2 - TRBV5-6 TRBD1 TGTGCCAGCAGCTACCGGGACAGGGGGAGGTCCGGGGAGCTGTTTTTT CASSYRDRGRSGELFF
TRBJ2-6 - TRBV19 - TGTGCTCTCTCGGCGGGGACCTCTGGGGCCAACGTCCTGACTTTC CALSAGTSGANVLTF
TRBJ1-2 once TRBV5-1 - TGCGCCAGCAGCTTGGATGGACGAGCCGGGGGAGGCTACACCTTC CASSLDGRAGGGYTF
TRBJ1-5 - TRBV6-2/TRBV6-3 TRBD1 TGTGCCAGCAGCCGAACAGGGGGATCTCAGCCCCAGCATTTT CASSRTGGSQPQHF
TRBJ2-3 - TRBV23-1 TRBD1 TGCGCCAGCAGTCAGTCCGGCTGGACAGGGTTAAGAGTAGATACGCAGTATTTT CASSQSGWTGLRVDTQYF
TRBJ2-2 - TRBV10-1 TRBD1 TGCGCCAGCAGTGAAGGAGGGGGACAGGGCCTAGCCGGGGAGCTGTTTTTT CASSEGGGQGLAGELFF
TRBJ2-3 - TRBV7-6 TRBD2 TGTGCCAGCAGCTTAGTATCGTCGACTAGCGTGTCGTACACAGATACGCAGTATTTT CASSLVSSTSVSYTDTQYF
TRBJ2-1 - TRBV2 - TGTGCCAGCACCGTCTCTCAGGGAATGAGATCCTACAATGAGCAGTTCTTC CASTVSQGMRSYNEQFF
TRBJ1-1 - TRBV5-4 - TGTGCCAGCAGCTTGTGGTCCGGGAACACTGAAGCTTTCTTT CASSLWSGNTEAFF
TRBJ2-2 - TRBV10-3 - TGTGCCAACTCGGACACTCCGAACACCGGGGAGCTGTTTTTT CANSDTPNTGELFF
TRBJ1-2 once TRBV4-1 TRBD1 TGCGCCAGCAGCCCTGAGGGACAGTACCTTAACTATGGCTACACCTTC CASSPEGQYLNYGYTF
TRBJ2-3 - TRBV1 - TGCACCAGCAGCCGGGGACTAGCAGCTACAGATACGCAGTATTTT CTSSRGLAATDTQYF
TRBJ1-4 - TRBV7-9 TRBD1 TGTGCCAGCAGCTTAGACGGGACAGGGCCAAATGAAAAACTGTTTTTT CASSLDGTGPNEKLFF
TRBJ1-5 - TRBV7-9 - TGTGCCAGCAGCGCCGACAGGAATCAGCCCCAGCATTTT CASSADRNQPQHF
TRBJ2-3 - TRBV29-1 TRBD1 TGCAGCGTTGATGAGGGGGCGAGCACAGATACGCAGTATTTT CSVDEGASTDTQYF
TRBJ2-3 - TRBV7-2 - TGTGCCAGCAGCGGTCGGACAGGCACAGATACGCAGTATTTT CASSGRTGTDTQYF
TRBJ2-3 - TRBV5-1 - TGCGCCAGCAGCTTGGATGGGGGACGGACGGAGGGGCACACAGATACGCAGTATTTT CASSLDGGRTEGHTDTQYF
TRBJ1-2 once TRBV18 - TGTGCCAGCTCACTTTCGGGAGTACAGGAAGGCTACACCTTC CASSLSGVQEGYTF
TRBJ1-1 - TRBV2 - TGTGCCAGCAGCGAATATTCCTGGAACACTGAAGCTTTCTTT CASSEYSWNTEAFF